This T cell receptor (beta chain) was sequenced for a study of T cell repertoires in cytomegalovirus infection. Study results and caveats: Ex vivo, HLA-C-restricted CMV-specific TCR beta clonotypes prevailed over the rest of the response.

This clonotype appeared many times. What it recognizes is unknown. This CDR3 is 16 amino acids long. Trimming took off 0 bases at V and 1 base at J, with 9 bases between the two ends. Germline-derived CDR1 and CDR2 are MNHEY and SMNVEV (reference sequence). TCRdb recomputed calls from the reads with MiXCR, one row per CDR3 protein. The sample carries some 120,000 distinct CDR3 sequences, 10% recorded once. The TCR was taken from a human donor in good health (CMV status not recorded). Some clones in this sample may be carry-over from other donors' samples. Specimen: PBMCs, sequenced either directly or after in vitro stimulation (not recorded which). The genes are TRBV27 and TRBJ2-2; unclear D gene. The DNA of the CDR3 is TGTGCCAGCAGTTTATCGGGAAGGGTGAACACCGGGGAGCTGTTTTTT. Translating gives CASSLSGRVNTGELFF.